The 26 T cell receptor beta chains below come from one sample, sequenced in a study of a mutant IDH1 vaccine in newly diagnosed glioma. What these receptors recognize is not known. Profiled with immunoSEQ multiplex PCR; TCRdb holds only in-frame clones, not every one. The sample yields roughly 130,000 clones, about 80% seen once. Time point in this sample: week 11, during vaccination. With topical imiquimod, each dose of the vaccine consisted of 300 ug of mutant IDH1 20-mer peptide. The sequencing here drew on PBMCs, taken from a glioma patient whose treatment included an IDH1 peptide vaccine. All receptors derive from a middle-aged man with glioma.

To note about this clone: This same CDR3 is encoded by further DNA sequences in the sample. V is TRBV10-3 and J is TRBJ2-5; no clear D. The CDR3 totals 11 residues. Trimming took off 3 bases at V and 5 bases at J, with 4 bases between the two ends. In germline, CDR1 is ENHRY, CDR2 SYGVKD. The CDR3 DNA sequence: TGTGCCATCAGTGAAGGGGAGACCCAGTACTTC. As protein: CAISEGETQYF.

Regarding this clone: Relative to the germline gene, one junction end is altered; a read error may explain this. The V call is TRBV13, the J call TRBJ2-7; no clear D. The CDR3 is 12 amino acids. Germline-derived CDR1 and CDR2 are PRHDT and FYEKMQ (reference sequence). The DNA of the CDR3 is TGTGCCAGCGGCTTTAAGAGCTACGAGCAGTACTTC. Residues: CASGFKSYEQYF.

This sequence joins TRBV10-3 and TRBJ2-6; TRBD2 matches 10 bases. The CDR3 runs to 17 residues. Germline V gene data show CDR1 as ENHRY and CDR2 as SYGVKD. With V trimmed by 10 bases and J by 2 bases, 11 bases remained unmatched. CDR3 amino acids: CATSEERGGPGANVLTF. CDR3 nucleotides: TGTGCCACTAGCGAGGAGCGGGGGGGCCCTGGGGCCAACGTCCTGACTTTC.

The rearrangement joins TRBV2 to TRBJ2-1; 7 bases align to TRBD2. Germline values: CDR1 SNHLY, CDR2 FYNNEI. The CDR3 contains 14 residues. Trimming removed 7 bases from V and 0 bases from J; junction bases left unmatched: 3. CDR3 sequence reads: CASIRGGSYNEQFF. The CDR3 region has the DNA TGTGCCAGCATACGCGGGGGCTCCTACAATGAGCAGTTCTTC.

This clone was recorded only once. V gene TRBV6-6 combines with J gene TRBJ1-2; 9 positions agree with TRBD1. CDR1 is MNHNY, CDR2 SVGAGI, per germline (reference sequence). With 6 bases clipped from V and 7 bases from J, the junction kept 6 bases outside the gene matches. This CDR3 is built from 13 residues. CDR3 residues: CASRRDRERGYTF. The CDR3 DNA is TGTGCCAGCAGAAGGGACAGGGAACGTGGCTACACCTTC.

In its sample, this clone was seen once. J is TRBJ2-3 and V is TRBV6-7, with D perhaps matching TRBD2 (5 bases). TRBV6-7 is flagged as an ORF with uncertain function. CDR3 length: 13 residues. V shed 7 bases and J shed 5 bases, with 13 bases lying between them. The chain's CDR3 is CASTRVSGDTQYF. DNA of the CDR3: TGTGCCAGCACCCGGGTAAGCGGAGATACGCAGTATTTT.

This chain connects TRBV5-1 to TRBJ2-7, with D perhaps matching TRBD1 (5 bases). This CDR3 comprises 12 residues. Trimming removed 4 bases at V and 3 bases at J, with 8 bases between. The V gene's germline CDR1 is SGHRS and CDR2 YFSETQ. This CDR3 reads CASSQDNYEQYF. The CDR3 DNA reads as TGCGCCAGCAGCCAGGACAACTACGAGCAGTACTTC. The full variable domain, rest sourced from reference TRBV5-1 and TRBJ2-7, is KAGVTQTPRYLIKTRGQQVTLSCSPISGHRSVSWYQQTPGQGLQFLFEYFSETQRNKGNFPGRFSGRQFSNSRSEMNVSTLELGDSALYLCASSQDNYEQYFGPGTRLTVT.

The V call is TRBV5-1, the J call TRBJ2-5, with D possibly being TRBD1 (6 bases). V was cut by 0 bases and J by 4 bases, with 13 bases left in between. The CDR3 runs 15 residues. Germline V CDR1 and CDR2: SGHRS, YFSETQ. Here the CDR3 reads CASSLDGQSLETQYF. DNA of the CDR3: TGCGCCAGCAGCTTGGACGGACAGTCTTTAGAGACCCAGTACTTC. The variable domain in full, completed from reference TRBV5-1 and TRBJ2-5, reads KAGVTQTPRYLIKTRGQQVTLSCSPISGHRSVSWYQQTPGQGLQFLFEYFSETQRNKGNFPGRFSGRQFSNSRSEMNVSTLELGDSALYLCASSLDGQSLETQYFGPGTRLLVL.

V and J are TRBV27 and TRBJ2-7; TRBD2 agrees at 9 bases. V dropped 5 bases and J dropped 2; count of bases not matched to a gene: 7. Germline V lookup: CDR1 MNHEY, CDR2 SMNVEV (reference sequence). This CDR3 region has 15 residues. CDR3 sequence (DNA): TGTGCCAGCAGTAGGGTAGCGGGAGACGCCTACGAGCAGTACTTC. Translating gives CASSRVAGDAYEQYF.

A note on this clone: One junction end does not reproduce the germline sequence, and a read error may be involved. The chain uses TRBV5-4 and TRBJ2-1, with TRBD2 matching 10 bases. The CDR3 runs 15 residues. Germline loops: CDR1 SGHNT, CDR2 YYREEE (reference sequence). The CDR3 region has the DNA TGTGCCAGCAGGGATCAGCGGGGGGGTATCAATGAACAGTTCTTC. This gives the protein CASRDQRGGINEQFF.

This clone turned up a few times. The chain joins TRBV5-4 to TRBJ1-1; D is possibly TRBD1 (5 bases). CDR1 and CDR2 (germline): SGHNT, YYREEE (reference sequence). CDR3 size: 14 residues. With 0 bases removed from V and 5 bases from J, the gap between germline ends came to 11 bases. CDR3 sequence reads: CASSLEVRGTEAFF. The CDR3 DNA is TGTGCCAGCAGCTTGGAAGTTAGGGGAACTGAAGCTTTCTTT.

V is TRBV27 and J is TRBJ2-3; D gene uncertain. The CDR3 runs 13 residues. Germline loops: CDR1 MNHEY, CDR2 SMNVEV (reference sequence). With 2 bases removed from V and 0 bases from J, the gap between germline ends came to 3 bases. CDR3 amino acids: CASSLMSTDTQYF. The CDR3 DNA follows: TGTGCCAGCAGTTTAATGAGCACAGATACGCAGTATTTT.

This clone was found a few times. The chain uses TRBV9 and TRBJ2-2; no definite D call. V dropped 0 bases and J dropped 7 bases, with 7 bases sitting between them. The germline V gene encodes CDR1 SGDLS and CDR2 YYNGEE. This CDR3 contains 13 residues. In DNA, the CDR3 is TGTGCCAGCAGCGTAGTTTTGGGCGGGGAGCTGTTTTTT. It encodes CASSVVLGGELFF. The entire variable domain, with the rest obtained from reference TRBV9 and TRBJ2-2, is as follows: DSGVTQTPKHLITATGQRVTLRCSPRSGDLSVYWYQQSLDQGLQFLIQYYNGEERAKGNILERFSAQQFPDLHSELNLSSLELGDSALYFCASSVVLGGELFFGEGSRLTVL.

The chain joins TRBV6-1 to TRBJ1-3; unclear D gene. CDR1 is MNHNS, CDR2 SASEGT, per germline. The CDR3 is 16 residues long. V lost 0 bases and J 0 bases, leaving 9 bases between the germline ends. CDR3 sequence: CASSEAAKGSGNTIYF. CDR3 bases: TGTGCCAGCAGTGAAGCCGCGAAAGGCTCTGGAAACACCATATATTTT.

V usage is TRBV7-9 and J usage is TRBJ2-5; perhaps D is TRBD1 or TRBD2 (5 bases each). V was trimmed by 5 bases and J by 5 bases, leaving 12 bases between them. This CDR3 has 13 amino acids. Germline V gives CDR1 SEHNR, CDR2 FQNEAQ (reference sequence). Here the CDR3 reads CASSPWGGETQYF. CDR3 coding DNA: TGTGCCAGCAGCCCCTGGGGCGGGGAGACCCAGTACTTC.

This chain links TRBV28 with TRBJ2-7, with 8 nucleotides matching TRBD1. CDR3 length: 14 amino acids. The germline V gene encodes CDR1 MDHEN and CDR2 SYDVKM. V gave up 1 base and J gave up 3 bases; unmatched junction bases: 2. In DNA form, the CDR3 reads TGTGCCAGCAGTTTATCGGGACAGGTCTACGAGCAGTACTTC. This encodes CASSLSGQVYEQYF.

The CDR3 is CASSFYTANTEAFF. DNA of the CDR3: TGTGCCAGCAGTTTTTATACAGCGAACACTGAAGCTTTCTTT. V is TRBV28 and J is TRBJ1-1; unclear D gene. Germline V gene data show CDR1 as MDHEN and CDR2 as SYDVKM. V was clipped by 3 bases and J by 1 base, with 9 bases between them. The length of the CDR3 is 14 residues.

The J gene is TRBJ2-1, the V gene TRBV20-1; D ambiguous. V shed 3 bases and J shed 8 bases, with 8 bases lying between them. Per germline, CDR1 DFQATT and CDR2 SNEGSKA (reference sequence). The CDR3 runs 11 residues. CDR3 in amino acids: CSARGNYEQFF. CDR3 nucleotide sequence: TGCAGTGCTAGGGGAAACTATGAGCAGTTCTTC.

The chain couples TRBV5-8 to TRBJ2-7; no reliable D call. With 2 bases removed from V and 0 bases from J, the gap between germline ends came to 12 bases. The V gene's germline CDR1 is SGHTS and CDR2 YDEGEE. This CDR3 comprises 15 residues. The CDR3, as DNA: TGTGCCAGCAGCTTTAGGCGGACCGTCTCCTACGAGCAGTACTTC. This gives the protein CASSFRRTVSYEQYF.

J is TRBJ1-4 and V is TRBV4-1, with D possibly matching TRBD1 (6 bases). In germline, CDR1 is MGHRA, CDR2 YSYEKL. The length of the CDR3 is 16 residues. Trimming pared 4 bases from V and 2 bases from J, leaving 14 bases between. The CDR3 sequence: CASSRTWGRTNEKLFF. The CDR3 coding sequence is TGCGCCAGCAGCCGCACCTGGGGGCGGACTAATGAAAAACTGTTTTTT.

The chain uses TRBV20-1 and TRBJ2-7; perhaps TRBD2 as D (5 bases). The CDR3 sequence is 11 residues long. The V end was cut by 5 bases, the J end by 0 bases, with 5 bases between. The germline V gene has CDR1 DFQATT and CDR2 SNEGSKA (reference sequence). CDR3 amino acids: CSAGLSYEQYF. The CDR3, as DNA: TGCAGTGCTGGACTCTCCTACGAGCAGTACTTC.

The CDR3 coding sequence is TGTGCCAGCAGTTTATCCCGGGCAGTGGGGTTGGAGCAGTACTTC. As protein: CASSLSRAVGLEQYF. The chain recombines TRBV27 with TRBJ2-7; unclear D gene. The germline gives CDR1 MNHEY, CDR2 SMNVEV (reference sequence). V lost 0 bases, J lost 7 bases, and 16 bases lay in between. This CDR3 comprises 15 residues.

This clone was seen once. This chain joins TRBV5-1 and TRBJ1-1, with D tentatively TRBD1 (5 bases). The length of the CDR3 is 14 residues. Per germline, CDR1 SGHRS and CDR2 YFSETQ. The V and J ends lost 2 bases and 2 bases respectively, with 10 bases between them. CDR3 in amino acids: CASSLGGANTEAFF. As DNA, the CDR3 is TGCGCCAGCAGCTTAGGAGGGGCCAACACTGAAGCTTTCTTT. Looking up the rest from reference TRBV5-1 and TRBJ1-1 gives the full variable domain: KAGVTQTPRYLIKTRGQQVTLSCSPISGHRSVSWYQQTPGQGLQFLFEYFSETQRNKGNFPGRFSGRQFSNSRSEMNVSTLELGDSALYLCASSLGGANTEAFFGQGTRLTVV.

This clone was observed a few times. The CDR3 bases are TGTGCCAGCTCGCAAGGAGGGGATCAGCCCCAGCATTTT. The encoded protein is CASSQGGDQPQHF. V is TRBV18 and J is TRBJ1-5; perhaps TRBD1 as D (5 bases). Trimming shortened V by 6 bases and J by 5 bases, and 11 bases separated the two germline ends. The germline gives CDR1 KGHSH, CDR2 LQKENI. CDR3 length: 13 amino acids.

The chain employs TRBV7-9 and TRBJ1-5; 9 bases match TRBD1. CDR1 and CDR2 (germline): SEHNR, FQNEAQ (reference sequence). V lost 5 bases to trimming and J lost 5 bases; unmatched junction nucleotides: 4. The CDR3 is made up of 14 amino acids. The CDR3 is CASSGQGKYQPQHF. For the CDR3, the DNA is TGTGCCAGCAGCGGACAGGGGAAATATCAGCCCCAGCATTTT.

The DNA for the CDR3 is TGTGCCAGCAGTTATGACGGGACTGAGAACGAAAAACTGTTTTTT. The encoded protein is CASSYDGTENEKLFF. The rearrangement joins TRBV6-6 to TRBJ1-4; D possibly corresponds to TRBD1 (5 bases). Trimming took off 3 bases at V and 8 bases at J, with 16 bases between the two ends. CDR1 and CDR2 from the germline V gene are MNHNY and SVGAGI (reference sequence). This CDR3 comprises 15 residues.